This T cell receptor (beta chain) was sequenced during a study of human T cells and chemical hapten exposure. Study context: The sensitizer, 2% DPC, was used on roughly 2 cm by roughly 2 cm of upper inner arm skin.

Individual cDNA molecules in this library carried unique molecular identifiers. Under the authors' procedure: There were a median of approximately 96,000 TCRs per sample, with a range from about 20,000 to 700,000. Via MiXCR, TCRdb re-called the RACE reads, giving one row per CDR3 protein. The V and J calls, along with clone size, are taken from TCRdb and not from the paper's own processing. The repertoire holds tens of thousands of distinct CDR3 sequences, with around 10% as singletons. The time point is: patch test 1, 2 weeks after DPC sensitization. The treatment was: therapeutic diphenylcyclopropenone sensitization with weekly scalp DPC. Patches went on only after blood had been drawn each time. Germline CDR1 and CDR2: MDHEN and SYDVKM. The CDR3 covers 19 residues. V was clipped by 5 bases and J by 0 bases, with 20 bases between them.

The origin of this receptor is a woman between 50 and 59 years old with alopecia areata. Some clones in this sample may be carry-over from other donors' samples. This chain connects TRBV28 to TRBJ2-6, with D possibly called TRBD1 or TRBD2 (6 bases each). Material: whole blood, obtained in connection with sensitization to the hapten diphenylcyclopropenone (DPC). This CDR3 reads CASSLLAWTGASGANVLTF. The CDR3 DNA reads TGTGCCAGCAGTCTACTTGCTTGGACGGGGGCCTCTGGGGCCAACGTCCTGACTTTC.